This T cell receptor (beta chain) was profiled in a study of blood T cell repertoires in COVID-19. About the study: Researchers got acute and convalescent COVID-19 samples from the United States, Italy and Spain.

This CDR3 is built from 14 residues. CDR1 is SGHTA, CDR2 FQGNSA, per germline. Unmatched junction bases numbered 4, after V lost 2 bases and J lost 5 bases. This clone turned up a few times. In the original analysis: Amplification from reference gene primers served as the basis for estimated nucleated cell counts. Using immunoSEQ multiplex PCR, the repertoire was profiled, and TCRdb retains in-frame clones only, with some absent. D and trimming come from the DNA, and the V and J calls and clone size come from that table. The data contain about 160,000 clones, 85% of them singletons. The sample consisted of peripheral blood. This receptor was identified in a human donor with acute or convalescent COVID-19. The donor label of this sample is uncertain. The rearrangement links TRBV7-2 to TRBJ2-5, with 8 bases lining up with TRBD1. The CDR3 DNA follows: TGTGCCAGCAGCTTAACAGGGGGTTGGGAGACCCAGTACTTC. The encoded protein is CASSLTGGWETQYF.